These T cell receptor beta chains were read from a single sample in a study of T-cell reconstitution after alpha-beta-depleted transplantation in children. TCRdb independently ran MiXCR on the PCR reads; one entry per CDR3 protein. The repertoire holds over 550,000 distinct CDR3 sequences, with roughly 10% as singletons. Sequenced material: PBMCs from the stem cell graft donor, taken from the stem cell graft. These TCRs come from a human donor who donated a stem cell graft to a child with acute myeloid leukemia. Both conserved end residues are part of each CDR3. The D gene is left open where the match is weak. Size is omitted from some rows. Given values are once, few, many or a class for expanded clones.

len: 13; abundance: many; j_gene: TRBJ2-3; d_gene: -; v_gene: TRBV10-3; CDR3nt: TGTGCCATCAGTGATCGGCTAGCTGCCGCCGCGTATTTT; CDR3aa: CAISDRLAAAAYF
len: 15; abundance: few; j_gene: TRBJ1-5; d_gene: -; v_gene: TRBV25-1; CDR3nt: TGTGCCAGCAGTGATAGTCCGGCAGGTATCCAGCCCCAGCATTTT; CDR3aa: CASSDSPAGIQPQHF
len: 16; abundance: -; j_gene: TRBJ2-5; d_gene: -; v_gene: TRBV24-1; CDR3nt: TGTGCCACCAGTGATCCAACCTCAGGGATAGGAGAGACCCAGTACTTC; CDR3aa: CATSDPTSGIGETQYF
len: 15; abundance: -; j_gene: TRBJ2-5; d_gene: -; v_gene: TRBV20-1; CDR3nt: TGCAGTGCTAGAGGTGACAGACGGGTCCAAGAGACCCAGTACTTC; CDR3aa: CSARGDRRVQETQYF
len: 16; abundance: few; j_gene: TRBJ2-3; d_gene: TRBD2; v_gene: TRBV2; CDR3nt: TGTGCCAGCAGTTCCGAAGCGGGAGAGGTAGAAGATACGCAGTATTTT; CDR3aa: CASSSEAGEVEDTQYF
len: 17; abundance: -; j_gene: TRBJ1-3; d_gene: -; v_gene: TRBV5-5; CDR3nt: TGTGCCAGCACCACTGACAGAGTCGGACTCTCTGGAAACACCATATATTTT; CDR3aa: CASTTDRVGLSGNTIYF
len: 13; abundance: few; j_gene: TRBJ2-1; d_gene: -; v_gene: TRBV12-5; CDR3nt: TGTGCTAGTGGTTTGGGGGAGATCGATGAGCAGTTCTTC; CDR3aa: CASGLGEIDEQFF
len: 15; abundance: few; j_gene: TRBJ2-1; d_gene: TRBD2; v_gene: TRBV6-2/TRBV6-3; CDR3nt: TGTGCCAGCAGTTGGATGCTAGCGGGAGGGGAAGAGCAGTTCTTC; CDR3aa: CASSWMLAGGEEQFF
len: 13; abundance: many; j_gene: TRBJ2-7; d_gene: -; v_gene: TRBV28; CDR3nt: TGTGCCAGCAGCGGGACAACCTCCTACGAGCAGTACTTC; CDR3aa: CASSGTTSYEQYF
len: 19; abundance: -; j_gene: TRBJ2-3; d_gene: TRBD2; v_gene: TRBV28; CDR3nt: TGTGCCAGCAGCCTGACTAGCGGGAGCACCTTAGGGAGCACAGATACGCAGTATTTT; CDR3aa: CASSLTSGSTLGSTDTQYF
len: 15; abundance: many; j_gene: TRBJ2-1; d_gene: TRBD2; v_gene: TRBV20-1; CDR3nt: TGCAGTGCTAGAGATAGCGGGAGGGCCTTGAATGAGCAGTTCTTC; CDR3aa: CSARDSGRALNEQFF
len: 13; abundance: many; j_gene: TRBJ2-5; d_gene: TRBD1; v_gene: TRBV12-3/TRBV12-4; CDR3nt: TGTGCCAGCCTACCCGACAGGGCGGAGACCCAGTACTTC; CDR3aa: CASLPDRAETQYF
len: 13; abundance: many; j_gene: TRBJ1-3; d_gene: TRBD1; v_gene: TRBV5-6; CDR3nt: TGTGCCAGCAACCCGACAGGGGTGGGCACCATATATTTT; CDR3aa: CASNPTGVGTIYF
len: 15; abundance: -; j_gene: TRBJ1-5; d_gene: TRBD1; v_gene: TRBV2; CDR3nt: TGTGCCAGCAATACCGGGACAGGGGCAAATCAGCCCCAGCATTTT; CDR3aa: CASNTGTGANQPQHF
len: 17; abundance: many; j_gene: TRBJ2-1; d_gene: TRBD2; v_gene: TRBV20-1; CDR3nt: TGCAGTGCTAGAGGTTGGACTAGCGGGGAAACCTACAATGAGCAGTTCTTC; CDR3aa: CSARGWTSGETYNEQFF
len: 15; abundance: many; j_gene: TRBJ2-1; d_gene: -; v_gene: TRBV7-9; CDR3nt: TGTGCCAGCAGCTCACAGGGTCCCTCCTACAATGAGCAGTTCTTC; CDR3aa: CASSSQGPSYNEQFF
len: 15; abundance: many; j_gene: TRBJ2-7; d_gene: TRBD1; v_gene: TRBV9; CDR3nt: TGTGCCAGCAGCGTCCGGGACAGGATCTCCTACGAGCAGTACTTC; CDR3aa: CASSVRDRISYEQYF
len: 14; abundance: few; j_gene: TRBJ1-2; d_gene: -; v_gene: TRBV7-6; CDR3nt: TGTGCCAGCAGCTTAGGGCAGGGACCCTATGGCTACACCTTC; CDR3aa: CASSLGQGPYGYTF
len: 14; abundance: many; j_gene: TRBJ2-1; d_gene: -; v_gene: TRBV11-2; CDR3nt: TGTGCCAGCAGCTTGGCCACCACCTACAATGAGCAGTTCTTC; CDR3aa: CASSLATTYNEQFF
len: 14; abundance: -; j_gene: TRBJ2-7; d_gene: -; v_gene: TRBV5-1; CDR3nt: TGCGCCAGCAGCTTGGGGCTAGGGGGGATTGAGCAGTACTTC; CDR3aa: CASSLGLGGIEQYF
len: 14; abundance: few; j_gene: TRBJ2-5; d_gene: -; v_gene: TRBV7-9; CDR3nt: TGTGCCAGCAGCCCCGAATATGGGGAAGAGACCCAGTACTTC; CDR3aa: CASSPEYGEETQYF
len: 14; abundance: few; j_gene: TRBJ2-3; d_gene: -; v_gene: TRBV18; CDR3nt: TGTGCCAGCTCAGCAGTCCTAGGCACAGATACGCAGTATTTT; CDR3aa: CASSAVLGTDTQYF
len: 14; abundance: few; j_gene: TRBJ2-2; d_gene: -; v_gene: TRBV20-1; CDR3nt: TGCAGTGCTAGGTTTCAGGAGGGATCCGGGGAGCTGTTTTTT; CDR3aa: CSARFQEGSGELFF
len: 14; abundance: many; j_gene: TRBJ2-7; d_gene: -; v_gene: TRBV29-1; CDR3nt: TGCAGCGTTGCGAGTGGACTAGGGGGTTTTGAGCAGTACTTC; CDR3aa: CSVASGLGGFEQYF
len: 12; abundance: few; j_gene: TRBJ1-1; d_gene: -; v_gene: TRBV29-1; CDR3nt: TGCAGCGTTGCACAGGCAAACACTGAAGCTTTCTTT; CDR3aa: CSVAQANTEAFF
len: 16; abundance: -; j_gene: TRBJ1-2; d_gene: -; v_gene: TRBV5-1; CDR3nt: TGCGCCAGCAGCTTGGCCTGGGGTAGGGCCTCTGGCGGCTACACCTTC; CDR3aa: CASSLAWGRASGGYTF
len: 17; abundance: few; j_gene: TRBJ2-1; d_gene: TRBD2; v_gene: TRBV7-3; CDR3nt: TGTGCCAGCAGCAGCGGGACTAGCGGGGGGACTATGAATGAGCAGTTCTTC; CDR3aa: CASSSGTSGGTMNEQFF
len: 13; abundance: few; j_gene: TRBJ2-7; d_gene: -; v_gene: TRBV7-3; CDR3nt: TGTGCCAGCAGCTTCTCAGGAGTCGGCGAGCAGTACTTC; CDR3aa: CASSFSGVGEQYF
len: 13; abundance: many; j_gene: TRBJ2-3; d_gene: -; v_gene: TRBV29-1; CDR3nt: TGCAGCGTTGAGGGCCCCCGCACAGATACGCAGTATTTT; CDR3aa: CSVEGPRTDTQYF
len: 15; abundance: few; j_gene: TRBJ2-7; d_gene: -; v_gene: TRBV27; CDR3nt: TGTGCCAGCAGTTTATCGTTTACACTAACCTACGAGCAGTACTTC; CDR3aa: CASSLSFTLTYEQYF
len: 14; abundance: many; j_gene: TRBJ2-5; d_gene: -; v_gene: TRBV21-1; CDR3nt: TGTGCCAGCAGCACCAGACAGGTCGGCGAGACCCAGTACTTC; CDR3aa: CASSTRQVGETQYF